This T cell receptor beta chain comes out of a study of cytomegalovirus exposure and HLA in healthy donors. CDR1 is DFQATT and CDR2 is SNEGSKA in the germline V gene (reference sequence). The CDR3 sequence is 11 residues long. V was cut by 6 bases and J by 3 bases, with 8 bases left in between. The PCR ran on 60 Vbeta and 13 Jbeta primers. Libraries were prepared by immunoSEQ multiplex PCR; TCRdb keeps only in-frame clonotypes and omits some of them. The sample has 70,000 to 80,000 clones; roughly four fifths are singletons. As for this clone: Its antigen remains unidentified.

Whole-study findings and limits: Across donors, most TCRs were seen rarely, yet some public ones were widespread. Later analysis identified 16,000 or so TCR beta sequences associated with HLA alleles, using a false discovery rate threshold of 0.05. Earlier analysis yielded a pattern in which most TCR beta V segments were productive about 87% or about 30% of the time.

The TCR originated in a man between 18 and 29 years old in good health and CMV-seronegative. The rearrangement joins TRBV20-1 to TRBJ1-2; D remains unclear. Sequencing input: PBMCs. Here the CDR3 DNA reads TGCAGTGCCCCCATTTACTATGGCTACACCTTC. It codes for CSAPIYYGYTF.